Here is one T cell receptor (beta chain) with its context. The sample comes from a study of CD8 T cells in ankylosing spondylitis. The CDR3 covers 15 residues. The V gene's germline CDR1 is SGHTS and CDR2 YDEGEE. Unmatched junction bases numbered 10, after V lost 4 bases and J lost 4 bases. One entry per CDR3 protein, called by TCRdb with MiXCR from the 5' RACE reads. The table shows about 200,000 distinct CDR3 sequences, with about 13% occurring only once. V gene TRBV5-8 combines with J gene TRBJ2-7, with 8 bases aligning to TRBD1. The clonotype was recovered from a male donor with ankylosing spondylitis or in good health (not recorded which). Input material: blood, either unsorted or a sorted T cell fraction (not recorded which). Here the CDR3 reads CASSPDRVDRYEQYF. In DNA, the CDR3 is TGTGCCAGCAGCCCGGACAGGGTGGACCGATACGAGCAGTACTTC. The full variable domain, in which reference TRBV5-8 and TRBJ2-7 provide the parts outside the CDR3, is EAGVTQSPTHLIKTRGQQATLRCSPISGHTSVYWYQQALGLGLQFLLWYDEGEERNRGNFPPRFSGRQFPNYSSELNVNALELEDSALYLCASSPDRVDRYEQYFGPGTRLTVT.